These 14 T cell receptor beta chains were all obtained from the same sample, sequenced in a study of beta chain features in type 1 diabetes. Sequenced material consisted of expressed TCRB transcripts (all of the isolated RNA was reverse transcribed). Method: immunoSEQ multiplex PCR; TCRdb's copy keeps in-frame clones and lacks some. In the table there are roughly 140,000 clones, about 8.1% of which are singletons. Sequencing was performed on central memory CD4+ T cells from blood. The receptor set was obtained from a man between 18 and 29 years old in good health.

V gene TRBV29-1 combines with J gene TRBJ1-1; perhaps TRBD1 as D (6 bases). Per the germline V gene, CDR1 is SQVTM and CDR2 is ANQGSEA. The CDR3 covers 13 residues. This CDR3 reads CSLGDILGTEAFF. For the CDR3, the DNA is TGCAGTCTAGGGGACATCCTTGGGACTGAAGCTTTCTTT.

This clone came up a few times. V is TRBV30 and J is TRBJ1-3; D is undetermined. Germline values: CDR1 GTSNPN, CDR2 SVGIG (reference sequence). V was cut by 5 bases and J by 1 base, with 9 bases left in between. The CDR3 runs 13 residues. Written as DNA, the CDR3 is TGTGCCTGGGCAGGTGAATCTGGAAACACCATATATTTT. Encoded protein: CAWAGESGNTIYF.

Only a few counts were recorded for this clone. The J gene is TRBJ2-5, the V gene TRBV28, with 7 bases fitting TRBD2. Germline V lookup: CDR1 MDHEN, CDR2 SYDVKM. J gave up 5 bases and V 5 bases, and 11 bases lay outside the gene matches. This CDR3 has 15 amino acids. CDR3 nucleotides: TGTGCCAGCAGTGCCCCGGGGAGGGCGGGTGAGACCCAGTACTTC. Amino acid sequence: CASSAPGRAGETQYF.

This clone came up a few times. The rearrangement uses TRBV6-6 and TRBJ2-3, with D unresolved. This CDR3 region has 14 residues. The V gene lost 3 bases and the J gene lost 4 bases, with 11 bases spanning the gap. CDR1 and CDR2 from the germline V gene are MNHNY and SVGAGI (reference sequence). The CDR3 sequence: CASSYRSSADTQYF. The CDR3 DNA sequence: TGTGCCAGCAGTTATCGTTCCAGCGCAGATACGCAGTATTTT.

The V gene is TRBV19, the J gene TRBJ2-1, with TRBD2 matching 9 bases. The germline CDR1 and CDR2 sequences are LNHDA and SQIVND (reference sequence). V lost 7 bases, J lost 4 bases, and 5 bases stayed unmatched. The CDR3 consists of 14 residues. The CDR3: CASTLTSGYNEQFF. The CDR3, as DNA: TGTGCCAGTACCTTGACTAGCGGATACAATGAGCAGTTCTTC.

This clone was recorded many times. The chain has TRBV9 and TRBJ1-1; 7 bases are a match to TRBD1. The germline V gene encodes CDR1 SGDLS and CDR2 YYNGEE. Losses at the gene ends were 4 bases for V and 5 bases for J; bases not matched to a gene: 8. The CDR3 is 14 residues long. CDR3 loop: CASSTRTGSTEAFF. The CDR3 nucleotides are TGTGCCAGCAGCACGCGGACAGGCTCTACTGAAGCTTTCTTT.

This sequence joins TRBV30 and TRBJ1-4, with a weak D call TRBD1 (5 bases). Trimming left V 1 base short and J 7 bases short, with 13 bases between. The CDR3 consists of 14 residues. Germline CDR1 GTSNPN, CDR2 SVGIG (reference sequence). DNA for the CDR3: TGTGCCTGGAGTGGAGGGGAGGGGACTGAAAAACTGTTTTTT. Protein: CAWSGGEGTEKLFF.

This clone occurred a few times. The rearrangement uses TRBV19 and TRBJ1-2, with 9 bases that match TRBD1. The germline V gene has CDR1 LNHDA and CDR2 SQIVND (reference sequence). Trimming at V came to 8 bases and at J to 3 bases, leaving 10 bases not matched to a gene. The CDR3 is 15 residues long. CDR3 loop: CASSRTGQGDYGYTF. CDR3 nucleotides: TGTGCCAGTTCGCGAACGGGACAGGGAGACTATGGCTACACCTTC.

The chain joins TRBV5-1 to TRBJ2-3, with D perhaps TRBD2 (6 bases). The length of the CDR3 is 16 residues. Trimming took off 0 bases at V and 0 bases at J, with 11 bases between the two ends. From germline, CDR1 is SGHRS and CDR2 YFSETQ. CDR3 region: CASSLGPSASTDTQYF. CDR3 bases: TGCGCCAGCAGCTTGGGACCTAGCGCTAGCACAGATACGCAGTATTTT.

This clone was seen many times. V gene TRBV4-2 combines with J gene TRBJ1-5; TRBD1 matches at 8 bases. The junction had 13 bases not matched to a gene; V was cut back by 5 bases and J by 7 bases. This CDR3 has 16 amino acids. Germline CDR1 reads LGHNA; CDR2 reads YNFKEQ. The CDR3, as DNA: TGTGCCAGCAGCTCGCCGACAGGGGCAATCGGACAGCCCCAGCATTTT. Translation: CASSSPTGAIGQPQHF.

A word on this clone: At the DNA level, this CDR3 is encoded by other sequences in the same sample as well. The gene calls are TRBV5-1 and TRBJ2-3, with 9 bases aligning to TRBD2. Trimming cost V 4 bases and J 3 bases; bases outside gene matches: 9. CDR3 length equals 16 residues. Germline loops: CDR1 SGHRS, CDR2 YFSETQ. Written as DNA, the CDR3 is TGCGCCAGCAGCCTGGAGGGGCGGGGGGGAACAGATACGCAGTATTTT. This codes for CASSLEGRGGTDTQYF.

This clone was seen ten or more times. The CDR3 coding sequence is TGCGCCAGCAGAACGGACAGGGGGCGAGGCGAGCAGTACTTC. Amino acid sequence: CASRTDRGRGEQYF. The V call is TRBV5-1, the J call TRBJ2-7; 11 nucleotides line up with TRBD1. With 5 bases clipped from V and 6 bases from J, the junction kept 7 bases outside the gene matches. CDR1 and CDR2 (germline): SGHRS, YFSETQ. The CDR3 runs 14 residues.

The J gene is TRBJ2-1, the V gene TRBV5-8; D perhaps matches TRBD1 (6 bases). The V and J ends lost 5 bases and 12 bases respectively, with 18 bases between them. The CDR3 loop spans 13 amino acids. Germline V gene sequence: CDR1 SGHTS, CDR2 YDEGEE. Here the CDR3 reads CASSNSLDRRQFF. Written as DNA, the CDR3 is TGTGCCAGCAGTAATTCATTAGACAGGCGGCAGTTCTTC.

This clone was seen ten or more times. Other DNA sequences from this sample encode an identical CDR3 as well. The chain carries TRBV29-1 and TRBJ2-7; 10 nucleotides line up with TRBD1. Germline V gene sequence: CDR1 SQVTM, CDR2 ANQGSEA. Trimming at V came to 1 base and at J to 3 bases, leaving 0 bases not matched to a gene. The CDR3 has 13 residues. The CDR3 sequence is CSVEGTGGYEQYF. CDR3 sequence (DNA): TGCAGCGTTGAAGGGACAGGGGGCTACGAGCAGTACTTC.